The rows below give T cell receptor beta chains drawn from one sample of a study of OX40 agonist ivuxolimab in advanced cancers. Produced via immunoSEQ multiplex PCR; TCRdb's table is partial and in-frame only. The table records fewer than 55,000 clones, around nine tenths of them present only once. The sequencing used CD4+ or CD8+ T cells sorted from blood, collected in a trial of the OX40 agonist ivuxolimab. These receptor sequences come from an adult with an advanced solid tumor such as melanoma, head and neck, liver or kidney cancer. CDR3s include the opening cysteine and the closing phenylalanine or tryptophan. D genes are given only for firm matches. For some rows the clone size is stated as once, few or many, or as a class when expanded; others skip it.

v_gene: TRBV7-3
j_gene: TRBJ1-1
abundance: few
d_gene: .
CDR3nt: TGTGCCAGCAGCTTAAGCCCGTCGACCGGCACTGAAGCTTTCTTT
CDR3aa: CASSLSPSTGTEAFF

v_gene: TRBV27
j_gene: TRBJ2-3
abundance: .
d_gene: .
CDR3nt: TGTGCCAGCAGTTTATTAGGTGGGGGAACAGATACGCAGTATTTT
CDR3aa: CASSLLGGGTDTQYF

v_gene: TRBV4-1
j_gene: TRBJ1-3
abundance: .
d_gene: TRBD1
CDR3nt: TGCGCCAGCAGCCTGCACAGGGGGCCTGTTGAAAACACCATATATTTT
CDR3aa: CASSLHRGPVENTIYF

v_gene: TRBV7-3
j_gene: TRBJ1-1
abundance: .
d_gene: .
CDR3nt: TGTGCCAGCAGCTTCGGAAGGGGAGGGAACACTGAAGCTTTCTTT
CDR3aa: CASSFGRGGNTEAFF

v_gene: TRBV29-1
j_gene: TRBJ1-2
abundance: .
d_gene: TRBD1
CDR3nt: TGCAGCGCCCGGGACAGGGGCGTTTATGGCTACACCTTC
CDR3aa: CSARDRGVYGYTF

v_gene: TRBV11-3
j_gene: TRBJ2-1
abundance: .
d_gene: TRBD1
CDR3nt: TGTGCCAGCAGCTTCGGACAGGGGGCGCCCAATGAGCAGTTCTTC
CDR3aa: CASSFGQGAPNEQFF

v_gene: TRBV6-5
j_gene: TRBJ1-1
abundance: .
d_gene: .
CDR3nt: TGTGCCAGCAGTTTTCTGGGGGAGGGTGAAGCTTTCTTT
CDR3aa: CASSFLGEGEAFF

v_gene: TRBV7-9
j_gene: TRBJ1-1
abundance: .
d_gene: .
CDR3nt: TGTGCCAGCAGCGCACCCGCAGGGTGGGGCACTGAAGCTTTCTTT
CDR3aa: CASSAPAGWGTEAFF

v_gene: TRBV29-1
j_gene: TRBJ2-2
abundance: .
d_gene: .
CDR3nt: TGCAGCTGTGAAAACCCAGACACCGGGGAGCTGTTTTTT
CDR3aa: CSCENPDTGELFF

v_gene: TRBV5-4
j_gene: TRBJ2-3
abundance: .
d_gene: .
CDR3nt: TGTGCCAGCAGCCCCATGGGGGCGCAAGATACGCAGTATTTT
CDR3aa: CASSPMGAQDTQYF

v_gene: TRBV6-1
j_gene: TRBJ2-3
abundance: .
d_gene: TRBD2
CDR3nt: TGTGCCAGCAGTGAAGAGGTCGGGAGCGGGGGAGATACGCAGTATTTT
CDR3aa: CASSEEVGSGGDTQYF

v_gene: TRBV9
j_gene: TRBJ2-2
abundance: .
d_gene: .
CDR3nt: TGTGCCAGCAGCGTAGCTCAGTGGACCGGGGAGCTGTTTTTT
CDR3aa: CASSVAQWTGELFF

v_gene: TRBV5-4
j_gene: TRBJ1-2
abundance: .
d_gene: .
CDR3nt: TGTGCCAGCAGCTATAATGATGGCTACACCTTC
CDR3aa: CASSYNDGYTF

v_gene: TRBV5-4
j_gene: TRBJ2-6
abundance: once
d_gene: .
CDR3nt: TGTGCCAGCAGCAGGGCGGGTAATTCTGGGGCCAACGTCCTGACTTTC
CDR3aa: CASSRAGNSGANVLTF

v_gene: TRBV7-2
j_gene: TRBJ2-7
abundance: .
d_gene: .
CDR3nt: TGTGCCAGCAGCTTAGATCTAGGGCAGGATTCCTACGAGCAGTACTTC
CDR3aa: CASSLDLGQDSYEQYF

v_gene: TRBV2
j_gene: TRBJ2-1
abundance: .
d_gene: .
CDR3nt: TGTGCCAGCAGTGAAGCGCTTCCGGGACAAAGCTCCTACAATGAGCAGTTCTTC
CDR3aa: CASSEALPGQSSYNEQFF

v_gene: TRBV18
j_gene: TRBJ2-2
abundance: .
d_gene: .
CDR3nt: TGTGCCAGCTCGCCACTAACGAGGGGAAGGGAGCTGTTTTTT
CDR3aa: CASSPLTRGRELFF

v_gene: TRBV7-9
j_gene: TRBJ2-3
abundance: .
d_gene: .
CDR3nt: TGTGCCAGCAGCACACCAAGAGGACTTCGCACAGATACGCAGTATTTT
CDR3aa: CASSTPRGLRTDTQYF

v_gene: TRBV30
j_gene: TRBJ2-7
abundance: .
d_gene: TRBD2
CDR3nt: TGTGCCTGGAGTGTAGTAGCGGGAGACGAGCAGTACTTC
CDR3aa: CAWSVVAGDEQYF

v_gene: TRBV19
j_gene: TRBJ2-7
abundance: .
d_gene: .
CDR3nt: TGTGCCACCGGGATGCCCTACGAGCAGTACTTC
CDR3aa: CATGMPYEQYF

v_gene: TRBV4-1
j_gene: TRBJ2-7
abundance: few
d_gene: TRBD2
CDR3nt: TGCGCCAGCAGCCCAAGCGGGGTGAACTCCTACGAGCAGTACTTC
CDR3aa: CASSPSGVNSYEQYF

v_gene: TRBV9
j_gene: TRBJ2-2
abundance: .
d_gene: TRBD1
CDR3nt: TGTGCCAGCAGCCCGACAGGGAACTTAGGGGAGCTGTTTTTT
CDR3aa: CASSPTGNLGELFF